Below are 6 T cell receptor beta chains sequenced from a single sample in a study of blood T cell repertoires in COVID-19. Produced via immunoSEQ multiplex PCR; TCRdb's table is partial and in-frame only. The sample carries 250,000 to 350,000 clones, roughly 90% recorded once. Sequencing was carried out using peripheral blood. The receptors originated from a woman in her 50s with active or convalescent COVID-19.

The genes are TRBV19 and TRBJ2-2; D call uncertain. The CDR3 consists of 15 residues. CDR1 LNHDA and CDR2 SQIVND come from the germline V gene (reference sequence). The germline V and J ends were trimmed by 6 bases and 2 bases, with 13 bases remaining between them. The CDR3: CASRGVNPNTGELFF. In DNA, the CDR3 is TGTGCCAGTAGAGGAGTTAACCCAAACACCGGGGAGCTGTTTTTT.

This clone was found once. CDR3 loop: CASSDHRSGYTF. The CDR3 region has the DNA TGTGCCAGCAGTGACCACAGATCTGGCTACACCTTC. This chain uses TRBV25-1 with TRBJ1-2; no reliable D call. The CDR3 contains 12 residues. Germline CDR1 reads MGHDK; CDR2 reads SYGVNS. Trimming took off 3 bases at V and 7 bases at J, with 9 bases between the two ends.

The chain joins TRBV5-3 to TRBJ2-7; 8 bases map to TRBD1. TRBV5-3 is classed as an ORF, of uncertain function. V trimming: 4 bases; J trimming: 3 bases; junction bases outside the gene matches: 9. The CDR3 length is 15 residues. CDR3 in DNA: TGTGCCAGAAGCCCAGAGGGCAGGGGGCTCTACGAGCAGTACTTC. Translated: CARSPEGRGLYEQYF.

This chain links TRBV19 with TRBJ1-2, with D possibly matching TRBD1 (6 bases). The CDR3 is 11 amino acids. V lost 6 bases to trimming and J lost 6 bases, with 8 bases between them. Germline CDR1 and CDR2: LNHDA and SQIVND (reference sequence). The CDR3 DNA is TGTGCCAGTAGGACAGGAGATGGCTACACCTTC. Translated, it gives CASRTGDGYTF.

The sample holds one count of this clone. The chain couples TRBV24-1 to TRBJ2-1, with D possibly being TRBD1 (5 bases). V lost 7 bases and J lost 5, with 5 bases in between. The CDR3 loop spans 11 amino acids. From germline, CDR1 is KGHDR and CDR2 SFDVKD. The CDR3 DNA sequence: TGTGCCACCAGGACAGACAATGAGCAGTTCTTC. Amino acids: CATRTDNEQFF.

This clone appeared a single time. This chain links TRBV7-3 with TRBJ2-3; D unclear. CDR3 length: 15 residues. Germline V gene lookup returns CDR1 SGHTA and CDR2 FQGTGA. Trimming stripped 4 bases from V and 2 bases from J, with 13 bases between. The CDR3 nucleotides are TGTGCCAGCAGCTCCATGGCCTTAAACACAGATACGCAGTATTTT. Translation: CASSSMALNTDTQYF.